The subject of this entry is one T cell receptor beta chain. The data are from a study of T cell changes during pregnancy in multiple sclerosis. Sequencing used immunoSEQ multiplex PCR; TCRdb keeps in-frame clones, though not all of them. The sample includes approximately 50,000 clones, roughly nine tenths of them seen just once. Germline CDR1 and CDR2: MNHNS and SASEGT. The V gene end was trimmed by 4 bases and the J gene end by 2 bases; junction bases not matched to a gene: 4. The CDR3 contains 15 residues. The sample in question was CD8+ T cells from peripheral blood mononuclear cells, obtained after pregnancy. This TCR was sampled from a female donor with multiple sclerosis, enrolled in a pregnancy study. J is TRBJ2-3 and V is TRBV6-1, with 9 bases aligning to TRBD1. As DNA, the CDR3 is TGTGCCAGCAGTGCTTGGACAGGGGCCACAGATACGCAGTATTTT. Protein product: CASSAWTGATDTQYF.